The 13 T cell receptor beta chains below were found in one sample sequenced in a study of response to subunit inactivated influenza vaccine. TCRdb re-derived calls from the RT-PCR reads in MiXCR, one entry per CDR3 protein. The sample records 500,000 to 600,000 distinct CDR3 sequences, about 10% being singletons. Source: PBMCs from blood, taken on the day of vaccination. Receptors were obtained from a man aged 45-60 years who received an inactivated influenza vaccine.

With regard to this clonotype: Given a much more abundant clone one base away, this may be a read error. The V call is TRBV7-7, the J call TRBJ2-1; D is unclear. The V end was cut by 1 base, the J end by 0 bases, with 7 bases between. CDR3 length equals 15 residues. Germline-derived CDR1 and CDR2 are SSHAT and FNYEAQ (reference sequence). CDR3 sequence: CASSLVLSSYNEQFF. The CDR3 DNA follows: TGTGCCAGCAGCTTAGTTCTGAGCTCCTACAATGAGCAGTTCTTC.

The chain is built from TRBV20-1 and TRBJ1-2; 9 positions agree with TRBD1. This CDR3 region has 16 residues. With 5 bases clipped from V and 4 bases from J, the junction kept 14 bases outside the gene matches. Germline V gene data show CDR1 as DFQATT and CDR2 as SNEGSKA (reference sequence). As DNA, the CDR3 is TGCAGTGCTGAAATATCGGGACAGGGCGGGGGCTATGGCTACACCTTC. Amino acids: CSAEISGQGGGYGYTF.

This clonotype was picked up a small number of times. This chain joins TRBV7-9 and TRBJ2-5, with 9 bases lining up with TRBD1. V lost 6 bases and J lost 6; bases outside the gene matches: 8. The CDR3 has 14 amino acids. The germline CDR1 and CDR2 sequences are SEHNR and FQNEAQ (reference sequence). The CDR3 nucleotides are TGTGCCAGCAGTTGGGGACAGGGTTGGCAGACCCAGTACTTC. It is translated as CASSWGQGWQTQYF.

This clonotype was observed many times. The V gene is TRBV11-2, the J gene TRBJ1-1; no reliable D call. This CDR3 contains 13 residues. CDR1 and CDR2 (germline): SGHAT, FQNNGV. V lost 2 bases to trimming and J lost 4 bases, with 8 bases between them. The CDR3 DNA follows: TGTGCCAGCAGCTTAATTTCCGTCACTGAAGCTTTCTTT. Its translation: CASSLISVTEAFF. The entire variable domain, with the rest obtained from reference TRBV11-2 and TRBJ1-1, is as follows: EAGVAQSPRYKIIEKRQSVAFWCNPISGHATLYWYQQILGQGPKLLIQFQNNGVVDDSQLPKDRFSAERLKGVDSTLKIQPAKLEDSAVYLCASSLISVTEAFFGQGTRLTVV.

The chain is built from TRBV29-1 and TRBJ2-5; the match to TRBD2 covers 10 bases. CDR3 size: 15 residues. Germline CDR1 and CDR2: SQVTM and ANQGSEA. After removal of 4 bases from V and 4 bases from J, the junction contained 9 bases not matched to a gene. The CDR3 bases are TGCAGCGTTGTGCCTAGCGGGAGAGGAATAGAGACCCAGTACTTC. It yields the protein CSVVPSGRGIETQYF.

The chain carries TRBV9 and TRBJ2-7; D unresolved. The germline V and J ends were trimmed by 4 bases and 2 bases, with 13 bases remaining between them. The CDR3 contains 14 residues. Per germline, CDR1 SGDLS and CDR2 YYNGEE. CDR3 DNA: TGTGCCAGCAGCAAAGAACCCACTGCCTACGAGCAGTACTTC. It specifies CASSKEPTAYEQYF.

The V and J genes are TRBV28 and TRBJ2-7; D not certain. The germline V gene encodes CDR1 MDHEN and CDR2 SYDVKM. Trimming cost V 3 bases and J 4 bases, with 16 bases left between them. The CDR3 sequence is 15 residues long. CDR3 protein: CASSFPLRFRYEQYF. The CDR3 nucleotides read TGTGCCAGCAGTTTTCCGCTCCGCTTCAGATACGAGCAGTACTTC.

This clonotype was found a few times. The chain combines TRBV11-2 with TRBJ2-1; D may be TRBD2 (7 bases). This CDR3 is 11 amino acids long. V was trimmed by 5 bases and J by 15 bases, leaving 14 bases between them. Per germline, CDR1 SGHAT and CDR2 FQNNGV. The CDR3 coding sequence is TGTGCCAGCAGCCTCGAGCGGGACACGTTCTTC. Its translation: CASSLERDTFF.

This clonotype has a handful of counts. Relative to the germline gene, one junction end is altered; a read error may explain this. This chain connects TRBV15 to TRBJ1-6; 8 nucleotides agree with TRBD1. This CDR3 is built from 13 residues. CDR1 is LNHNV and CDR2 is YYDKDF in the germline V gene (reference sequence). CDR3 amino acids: CATSGDRGSPLHF. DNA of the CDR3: TGTGCCACCAGCGGAGACAGGGGTTCACCCCTCCACTTT.

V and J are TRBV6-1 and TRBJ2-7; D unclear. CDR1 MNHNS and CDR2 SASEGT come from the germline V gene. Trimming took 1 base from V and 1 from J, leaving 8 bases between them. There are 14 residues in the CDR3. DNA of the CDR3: TGTGCCAGCAGTGAAGACGGACGATCCTACGAGCAGTACTTC. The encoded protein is CASSEDGRSYEQYF.

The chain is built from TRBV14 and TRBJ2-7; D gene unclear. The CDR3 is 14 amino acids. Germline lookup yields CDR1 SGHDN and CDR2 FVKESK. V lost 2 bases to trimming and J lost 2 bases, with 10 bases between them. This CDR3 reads CASSQPGFTYEQYF. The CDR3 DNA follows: TGTGCCAGCAGCCAACCGGGCTTCACCTACGAGCAGTACTTC.

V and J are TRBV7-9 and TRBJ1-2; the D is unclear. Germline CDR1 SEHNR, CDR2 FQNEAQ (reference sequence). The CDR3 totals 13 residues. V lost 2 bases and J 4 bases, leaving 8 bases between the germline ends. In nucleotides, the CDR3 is TGTGCCAGCAGCTTACCGTACACCTATGGCTACACCTTC. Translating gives CASSLPYTYGYTF.

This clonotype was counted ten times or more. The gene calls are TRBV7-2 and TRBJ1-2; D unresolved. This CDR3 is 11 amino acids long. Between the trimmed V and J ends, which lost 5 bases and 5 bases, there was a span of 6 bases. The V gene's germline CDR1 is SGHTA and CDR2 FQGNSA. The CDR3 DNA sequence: TGTGCCAGCAGCCTCTTTTATGGCTACACCTTC. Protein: CASSLFYGYTF.